The entry below gives a single TCR beta chain sequence along with its context. It has no known antigen specificity. A much larger clone lies one base from this, so it may be a read error. The time point label here, explained by the study, means: newly diagnosed GD, antithyroid drugs for less than 3 months. RNA was extracted from PBMCs in TRIzol for both TCR sequencing and RNA sequencing. The diagnosis of Graves' disease was made according to American Thyroid Association guidelines. Patients for the study were recruited at an endocrinology department in Xi'an, China. Each patient gave around 9 milliliters of peripheral blood, collected in an EDTA anticoagulant tube. Ficoll Paque Plus density gradient separation was used to isolate PBMCs, and no further T cell sorting was done. An Agilent 2100 Bioanalyzer and agarose gel were used to check RNA quality, and a NanoDrop 2000 was used to measure RNA concentration.

The library was made by multiplex PCR. The run used an Illumina HiSeq 4000. CDR3 regions were amplified by Arm-PCR with iRepertoire HTBI primers to construct TCR beta libraries. Before sequencing, the PCR products went through gel purification. In the paper's pipeline: Gene usage analysis of CDR3 amino acid clonotypes relied on the roughly 60 TRBV and over 13 TRBJ segments identified across samples. COPE and FqMerger were used to merge filtered high-quality paired reads into contigs. BLAST was used to align contigs to IMGT TRBV, TRBD and TRBJ reference genes, and CDR3 was defined according to IMGT. Clonotypes above 0.1% frequency were classified as highly expanded clones. Shannon entropy served as the measure of repertoire diversity, while the Gini coefficient captured V-J evenness. A clonotype was considered public if more than one individual shared it. In-frame beta chains were kept once TCRdb had trimmed the public reads at Q25 with fastp and called clones with MiXCR. Each record represents a unique CDR3 protein, reported with the most common genes and DNA among its rows. The authors' filters were not applied to this entry. The sample table contains approximately 360,000 distinct CDR3 sequences; only one count was recorded for approximately 12% of them. Clones ranked in the top ten supply over 15% of the sample.

The data are from a study of regulatory T cells in long-lasting Graves disease (dated by TCRdb to about 2021). About the study as a whole: Newly diagnosed Graves' disease patients had taken antithyroid drugs for less than 3 months. Peripheral blood TCR sequencing and RNA sequencing compared persistent Graves' disease patients with newly diagnosed Graves' disease patients. A total of 33 samples underwent TCR sequencing, from about 13 patients with persistent Graves' disease and some 20 patients with newly diagnosed Graves' disease. The study was conducted in China and was registered as a clinical trial.

CDR1 ENHRY and CDR2 SYGVKD are derived from the germline V gene. V and J are trimmed by 10 bases and 6 bases, and the gene matches miss 16 bases of the junction. The CDR3 measures 15 amino acids from cysteine to phenylalanine. Of the read, only the CDR3 DNA is kept; its 45 bases are in frame from base 1. Broad study findings and their caveats: A larger number of public clonotypes was shared among persistent patients (about 2,700) than among newly diagnosed patients (around 880). Persistent disease showed preferential use of TRBV28, TRBJ1-2 and TRBJ2-5, whereas newly diagnosed disease favored TRBV20-1 and TRBJ2-1. The study examined only peripheral blood because the primary lesion, thyroid tissue, could not be accessed. As a limitation, the authors acknowledged that the small sample size may reduce accuracy. Persistent Graves' disease patients showed lower TCR Shannon entropy and fewer highly expanded clones than newly diagnosed patients, suggesting clonal expansion. Sequencing and analysis were limited to the TCR beta chain.

The sample also formed part of further work on T cells in Graves' hyperthyroidism and ophthalmopathy. The second study also describes: Stable Graves' hyperthyroidism was defined as the absence of progression to ophthalmopathy over 18 months of follow-up. Hyperthyroidism patients were newly diagnosed, with disease duration under 2 months, and aged 18 to 65 years. Patients with uncontrolled infections, other autoimmune diseases, pregnancy or lactation were excluded. Clinical symptoms, serum thyroxine and TRAb, thyroid ultrasound, and orbital computed tomography formed the basis for the diagnoses. For the first round of RT-PCR on the TCR CDR3, the HTBI primer set was used together with the Qiagen OneStep RT-PCR kit. Most expanded thyroid clonotypes (frequency above 0.001) were also found in blood, which suggests that blood repertoires may mirror thyroid immune responses. In cross-validation, a model built on a 13 V-J signature told ophthalmopathy apart from stable hyperthyroidism with 87.88% sensitivity and 81% to 82% specificity, and in testing the same model reached 80%/75%. During validation, the model predicted progression to ophthalmopathy a median of approximately 7 months ahead of onset, with around 71% sensitivity and more than 72% specificity. To identify TCR V-J signatures that set the groups apart, the researchers used a discovery cohort of 95 to 100 patients, made up of under 45 with Graves' ophthalmopathy and about 60 with stable Graves' hyperthyroidism. Whether ophthalmopathy could be predicted prospectively was tested in an independent validation cohort made up of some 20 hyperthyroidism patients plus 17 patients who later progressed to ophthalmopathy. The roughly 94 discovery patients were randomly split 7:3 into training and test sets. Thyroid tissue and blood T-cell repertoires from six or seven Graves' hyperthyroidism patients were also compared in the study. Following sampling, methimazole starting at 30 mg daily was given to hyperthyroidism patients, and high-dose intravenous methylprednisolone was given to ophthalmopathy patients. Libraries were constructed in a second round of multiplex PCR, after which size selection and purification were performed. The libraries were sequenced on an Illumina HiSeq2000 using paired-end 100 bp reads. SOAPnuke was used to process the raw data, with reads discarded if the reads contained adapters or uncalled bases, had a mean Phred below 15, or lacked an exact constant-primer or identifier match. COPE v1.2.5 was used to merge high-quality paired reads, and clonotypes were defined as unique nucleotide sequences. Clonotypes were aligned to IMGT TRBV, TRBD and TRBJ reference segments using MiTCR v1.1. The analysis included only V-J combinations with a frequency above 0.0001, which together covered roughly 99% of the repertoires. The TCS score was defined as the ratio of F50 (clonal expansion) to E x V (chaos), calculated using BLOSUM62-based TCRdist between CDR3 peptides within each V-J. Welch's t-statistics and random forest reduced roughly 540 V-J features to 13, which were used in a naive Bayes classifier (R e1071). Sample size was not statistically predetermined, and investigators were not blinded to group allocation. According to the paper, TCR Vbeta CDR3 sequencing was carried out on 135 peripheral blood samples, which came from some 41 ophthalmopathy, 80 or so hyperthyroidism and roughly 17 progressor patients.

The chain couples TRBV10-3 to TRBJ2-7; TRBD1 fits 9 bases in the junction. Sequenced here: peripheral blood mononuclear cells (PBMCs), sampled at new diagnosis, from a patient treated with antithyroid drugs. This TCR was recovered from a woman in her late teens or twenties with Graves disease. Donor details come from another sample of the same person, matched by shared clones. The CDR3 in this case is CATSSGPGTGSEQYF. The DNA sequence follows: TGTGCCACCTCCTCAGGGCCCGGGACAGGGAGCGAGCAGTACTTC.